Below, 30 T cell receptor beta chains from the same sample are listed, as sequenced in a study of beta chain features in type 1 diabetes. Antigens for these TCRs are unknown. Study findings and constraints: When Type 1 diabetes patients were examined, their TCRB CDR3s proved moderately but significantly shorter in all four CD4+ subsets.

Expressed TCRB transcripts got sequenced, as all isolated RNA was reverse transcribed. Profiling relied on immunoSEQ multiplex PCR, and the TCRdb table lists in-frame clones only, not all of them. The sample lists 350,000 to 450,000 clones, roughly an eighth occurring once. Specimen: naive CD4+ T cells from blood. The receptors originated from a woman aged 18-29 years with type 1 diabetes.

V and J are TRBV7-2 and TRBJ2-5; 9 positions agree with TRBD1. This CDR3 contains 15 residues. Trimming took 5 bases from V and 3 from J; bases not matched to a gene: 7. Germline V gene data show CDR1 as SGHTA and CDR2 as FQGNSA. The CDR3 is CASSQNRGRKETQYF. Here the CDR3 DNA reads TGTGCCAGCAGCCAGAACAGGGGGCGGAAAGAGACCCAGTACTTC.

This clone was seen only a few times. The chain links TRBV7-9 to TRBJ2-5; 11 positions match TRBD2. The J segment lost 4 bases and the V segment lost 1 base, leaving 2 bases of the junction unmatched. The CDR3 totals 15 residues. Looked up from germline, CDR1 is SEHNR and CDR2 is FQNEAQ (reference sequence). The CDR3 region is CASSLGGLAAETQYF. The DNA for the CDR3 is TGTGCCAGCAGCTTAGGGGGACTAGCGGCAGAGACCCAGTACTTC.

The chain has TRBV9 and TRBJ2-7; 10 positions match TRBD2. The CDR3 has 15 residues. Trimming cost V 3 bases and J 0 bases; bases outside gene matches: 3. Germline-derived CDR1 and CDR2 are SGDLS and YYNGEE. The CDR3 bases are TGTGCCAGCAGCGCTACTAGCGGGACCTCCTACGAGCAGTACTTC. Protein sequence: CASSATSGTSYEQYF. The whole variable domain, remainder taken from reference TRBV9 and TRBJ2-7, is DSGVTQTPKHLITATGQRVTLRCSPRSGDLSVYWYQQSLDQGLQFLIQYYNGEERAKGNILERFSAQQFPDLHSELNLSSLELGDSALYFCASSATSGTSYEQYFGPGTRLTVT.

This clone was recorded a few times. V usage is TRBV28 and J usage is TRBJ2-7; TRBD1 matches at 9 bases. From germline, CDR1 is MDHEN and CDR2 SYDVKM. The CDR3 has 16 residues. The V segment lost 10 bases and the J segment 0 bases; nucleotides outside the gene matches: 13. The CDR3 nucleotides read TGTGCCACCCTAACTGGGGGGACAGGGCTCTCCTACGAGCAGTACTTC. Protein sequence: CATLTGGTGLSYEQYF.

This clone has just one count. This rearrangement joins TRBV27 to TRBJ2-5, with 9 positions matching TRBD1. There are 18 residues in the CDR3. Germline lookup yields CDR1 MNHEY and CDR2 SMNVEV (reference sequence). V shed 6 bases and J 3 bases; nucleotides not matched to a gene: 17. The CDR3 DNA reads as TGTGCCAGCAGCTCGGGGACAGGGCCCGGCGGTCCTGAAGAGACCCAGTACTTC. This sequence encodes CASSSGTGPGGPEETQYF.

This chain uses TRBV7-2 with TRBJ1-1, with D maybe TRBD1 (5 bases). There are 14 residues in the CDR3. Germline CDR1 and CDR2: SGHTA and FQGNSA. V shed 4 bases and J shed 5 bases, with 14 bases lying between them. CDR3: CASSYLGGGTEAFF. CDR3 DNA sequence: TGTGCCAGCAGCTACCTTGGGGGGGGAACTGAAGCTTTCTTT.

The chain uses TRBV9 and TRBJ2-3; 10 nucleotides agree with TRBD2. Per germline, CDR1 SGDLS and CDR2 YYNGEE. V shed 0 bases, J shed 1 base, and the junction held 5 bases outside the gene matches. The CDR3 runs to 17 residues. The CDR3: CASSVAPLAGGTDTQYF. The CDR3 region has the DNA TGTGCCAGCAGCGTAGCCCCGCTAGCGGGAGGCACAGATACGCAGTATTTT.

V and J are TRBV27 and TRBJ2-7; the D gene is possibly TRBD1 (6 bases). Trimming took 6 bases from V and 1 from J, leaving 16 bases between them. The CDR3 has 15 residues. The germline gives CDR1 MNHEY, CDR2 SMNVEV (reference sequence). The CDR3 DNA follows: TGTGCCAGCAGCCCCTTTGGGGGCGCTTCCTACGAGCAGTACTTC. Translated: CASSPFGGASYEQYF.

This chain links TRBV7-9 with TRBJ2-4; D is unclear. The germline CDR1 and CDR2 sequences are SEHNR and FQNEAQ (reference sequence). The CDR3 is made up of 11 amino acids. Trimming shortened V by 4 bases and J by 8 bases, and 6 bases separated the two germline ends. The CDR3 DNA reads TGTGCCAGCAGCTCCGGGTACATTCAGTACTTC. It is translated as CASSSGYIQYF.

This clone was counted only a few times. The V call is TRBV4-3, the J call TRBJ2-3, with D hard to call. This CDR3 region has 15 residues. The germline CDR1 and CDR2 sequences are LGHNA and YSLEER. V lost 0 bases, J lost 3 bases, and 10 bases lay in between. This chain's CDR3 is CASSQESSVTDTQYF. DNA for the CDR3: TGCGCCAGCAGCCAAGAGTCTAGTGTGACAGATACGCAGTATTTT.

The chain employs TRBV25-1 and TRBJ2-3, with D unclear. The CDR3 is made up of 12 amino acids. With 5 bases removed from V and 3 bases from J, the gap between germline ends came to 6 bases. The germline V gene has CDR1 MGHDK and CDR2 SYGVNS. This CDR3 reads CASSQVTDTQYF. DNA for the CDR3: TGTGCCAGCAGTCAGGTAACAGATACGCAGTATTTT.

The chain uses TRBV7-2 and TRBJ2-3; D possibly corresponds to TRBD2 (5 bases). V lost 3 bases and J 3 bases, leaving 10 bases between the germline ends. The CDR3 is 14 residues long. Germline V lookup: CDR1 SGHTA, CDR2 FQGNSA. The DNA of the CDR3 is TGTGCCAGCAGCTTCCGGGGTCTGACAGATACGCAGTATTTT. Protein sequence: CASSFRGLTDTQYF.

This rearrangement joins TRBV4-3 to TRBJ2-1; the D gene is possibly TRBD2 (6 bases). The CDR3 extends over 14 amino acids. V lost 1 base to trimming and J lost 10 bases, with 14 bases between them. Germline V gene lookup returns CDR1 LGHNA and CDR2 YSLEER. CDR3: CASSQGYLGGEQFF. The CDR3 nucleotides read TGCGCCAGCAGCCAAGGGTATCTGGGAGGAGAGCAGTTCTTC.

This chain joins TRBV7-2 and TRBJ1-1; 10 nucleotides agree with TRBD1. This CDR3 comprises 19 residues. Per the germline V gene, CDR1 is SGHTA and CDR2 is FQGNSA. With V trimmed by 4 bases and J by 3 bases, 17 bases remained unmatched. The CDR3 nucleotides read TGTGCCAGCAGCTCTAGGTTTGGGTATGGGACAGGGGTTTACACTGAAGCTTTCTTT. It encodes CASSSRFGYGTGVYTEAFF.

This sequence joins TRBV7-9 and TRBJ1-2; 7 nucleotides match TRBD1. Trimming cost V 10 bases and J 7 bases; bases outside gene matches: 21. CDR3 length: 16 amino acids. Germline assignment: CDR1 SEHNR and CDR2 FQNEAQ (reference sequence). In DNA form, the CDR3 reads TGTGCCATCTCCGGCGGGACAGACATCTATCCCCCTGGCTACACCTTC. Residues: CAISGGTDIYPPGYTF.

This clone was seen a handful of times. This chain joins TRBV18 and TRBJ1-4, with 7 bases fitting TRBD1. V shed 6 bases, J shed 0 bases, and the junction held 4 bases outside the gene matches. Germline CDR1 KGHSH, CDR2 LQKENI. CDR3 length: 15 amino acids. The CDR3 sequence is CASSRGTATNEKLFF. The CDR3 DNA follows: TGTGCCAGCTCGAGGGGGACAGCAACTAATGAAAAACTGTTTTTT.

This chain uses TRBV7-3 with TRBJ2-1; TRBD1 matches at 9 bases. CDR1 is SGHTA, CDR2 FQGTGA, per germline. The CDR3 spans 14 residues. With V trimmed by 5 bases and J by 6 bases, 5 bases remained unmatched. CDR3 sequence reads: CASSRDRASNEQFF. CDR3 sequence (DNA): TGTGCCAGCAGCCGGGACAGGGCCTCCAATGAGCAGTTCTTC. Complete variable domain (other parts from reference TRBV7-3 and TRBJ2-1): GAGVSQTPSNKVTEKGKYVELRCDPISGHTALYWYRQSLGQGPEFLIYFQGTGAADDSGLPNDRFFAVRPEGSVSTLKIQRTERGDSAVYLCASSRDRASNEQFFGPGTRLTVL.

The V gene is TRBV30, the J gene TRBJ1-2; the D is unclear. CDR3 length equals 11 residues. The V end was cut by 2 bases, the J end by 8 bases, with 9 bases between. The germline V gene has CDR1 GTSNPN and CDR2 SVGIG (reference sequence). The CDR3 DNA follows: TGTGCCTGGAGTTCCTACTCAGGCTACACCTTC. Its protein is CAWSSYSGYTF.

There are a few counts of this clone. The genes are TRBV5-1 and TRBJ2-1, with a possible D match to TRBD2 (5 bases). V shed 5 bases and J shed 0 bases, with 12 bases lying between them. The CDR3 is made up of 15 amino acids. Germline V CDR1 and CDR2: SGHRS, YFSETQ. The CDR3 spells CASRPGRGSYNEQFF. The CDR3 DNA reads TGCGCCAGCAGACCCGGACGGGGCTCCTACAATGAGCAGTTCTTC.

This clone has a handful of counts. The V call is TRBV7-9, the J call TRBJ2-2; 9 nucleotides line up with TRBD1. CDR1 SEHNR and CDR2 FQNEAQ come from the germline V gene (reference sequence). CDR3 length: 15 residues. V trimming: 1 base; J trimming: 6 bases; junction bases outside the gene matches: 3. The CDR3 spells CASSLEGQGSGELFF. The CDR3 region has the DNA TGTGCCAGCAGCTTAGAGGGACAGGGCTCCGGGGAGCTGTTTTTT.

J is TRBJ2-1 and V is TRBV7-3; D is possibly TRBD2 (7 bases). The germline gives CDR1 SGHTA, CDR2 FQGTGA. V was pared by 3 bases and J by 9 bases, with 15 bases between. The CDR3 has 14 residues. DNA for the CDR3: TGTGCCAGCAGCTTCGCGGGGGCTACAGGTGAGCAGTTCTTC. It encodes CASSFAGATGEQFF.

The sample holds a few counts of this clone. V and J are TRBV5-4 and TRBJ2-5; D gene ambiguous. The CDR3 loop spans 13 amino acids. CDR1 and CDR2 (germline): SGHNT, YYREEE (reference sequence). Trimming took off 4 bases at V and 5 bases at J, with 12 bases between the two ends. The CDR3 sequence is CASSPTPEETQYF. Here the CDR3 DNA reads TGTGCCAGCAGCCCAACTCCGGAGGAGACCCAGTACTTC.

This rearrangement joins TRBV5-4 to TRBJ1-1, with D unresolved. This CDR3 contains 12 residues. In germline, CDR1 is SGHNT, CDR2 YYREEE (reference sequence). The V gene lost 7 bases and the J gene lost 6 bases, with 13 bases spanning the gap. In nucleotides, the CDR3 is TGTGCCAGCTCGACGGATAGCGCTGAAGCTTTCTTT. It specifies CASSTDSAEAFF.

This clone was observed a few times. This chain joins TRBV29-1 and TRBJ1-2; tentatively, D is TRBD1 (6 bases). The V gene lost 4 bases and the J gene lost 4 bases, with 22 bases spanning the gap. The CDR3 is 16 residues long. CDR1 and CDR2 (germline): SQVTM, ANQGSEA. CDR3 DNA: TGCAGCGTTGGACAAGGCGGGAGACAGGTCACCTATGGCTACACCTTC. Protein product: CSVGQGGRQVTYGYTF.

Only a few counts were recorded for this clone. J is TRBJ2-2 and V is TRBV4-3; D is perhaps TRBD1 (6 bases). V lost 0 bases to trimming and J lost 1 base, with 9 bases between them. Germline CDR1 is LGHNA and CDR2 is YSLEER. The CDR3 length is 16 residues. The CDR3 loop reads CASSQDSDRNTGELFF. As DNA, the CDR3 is TGCGCCAGCAGCCAAGACTCGGACAGGAACACCGGGGAGCTGTTTTTT.

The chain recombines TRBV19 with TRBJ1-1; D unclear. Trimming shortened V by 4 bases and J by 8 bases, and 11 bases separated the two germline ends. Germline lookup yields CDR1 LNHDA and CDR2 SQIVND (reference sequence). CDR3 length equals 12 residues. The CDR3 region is CASSTGGLEAFF. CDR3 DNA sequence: TGTGCCAGTAGTACCGGCGGACTGGAAGCTTTCTTT.

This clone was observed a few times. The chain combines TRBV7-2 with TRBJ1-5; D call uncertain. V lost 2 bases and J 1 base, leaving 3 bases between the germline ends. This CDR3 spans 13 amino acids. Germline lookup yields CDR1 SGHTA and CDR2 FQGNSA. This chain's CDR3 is CASSLSSNQPQHF. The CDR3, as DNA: TGTGCCAGCAGCTTATCAAGCAATCAGCCCCAGCATTTT.

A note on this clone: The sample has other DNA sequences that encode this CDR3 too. CDR3 region: CASSLAGGNEQFF. In nucleotides, the CDR3 is TGCGCCAGCAGCTTGGCAGGGGGCAATGAGCAGTTCTTC. The chain carries TRBV5-1 and TRBJ2-1, with 7 bases aligning to TRBD1. V was clipped by 0 bases and J by 6 bases; unmatched bases: 0. CDR3 length equals 13 residues. CDR1 SGHRS and CDR2 YFSETQ come from the germline V gene.

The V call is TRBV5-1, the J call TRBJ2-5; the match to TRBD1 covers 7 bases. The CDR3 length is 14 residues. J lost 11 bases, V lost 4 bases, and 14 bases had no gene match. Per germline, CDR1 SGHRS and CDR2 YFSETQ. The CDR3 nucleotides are TGCGCCAGCAGCGAACCTACAGGGGATGGGGAGCAGTACTTC. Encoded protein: CASSEPTGDGEQYF.

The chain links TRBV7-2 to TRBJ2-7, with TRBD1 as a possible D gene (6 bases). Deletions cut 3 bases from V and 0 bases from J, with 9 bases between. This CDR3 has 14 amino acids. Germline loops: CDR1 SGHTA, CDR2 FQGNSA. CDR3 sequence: CASSLGAASYEQYF. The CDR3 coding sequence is TGTGCCAGCAGCTTGGGGGCTGCCTCCTACGAGCAGTACTTC.